This T cell receptor (beta chain) was documented in a study of blood T cell repertoires in COVID-19. Sequencing was performed with immunoSEQ multiplex PCR; in TCRdb, only in-frame clones are kept and a portion is missing. The sample holds 100,000 to 150,000 clones; roughly 90% are singletons and the top ten take 3.5% to 5%. The ends were cut back, 1 base at V and 2 bases at J, with 9 bases in the middle. CDR1 is SGHRS and CDR2 is YFSETQ in the germline V gene. The CDR3 has 15 residues. This receptor was obtained from a man aged 35-49 years with acute or convalescent COVID-19. The chain joins TRBV5-1 to TRBJ1-4; tentative D call: TRBD1 (6 bases). The sample was peripheral blood. This chain's CDR3 is CASSLNGQTNEKLFF. The CDR3 DNA sequence: TGCGCCAGCAGCTTGAATGGACAGACTAATGAAAAACTGTTTTTT.